This TCR beta chain emerged from a study of CD8 T cells in ankylosing spondylitis. Study conclusions and caveats: Several of the motif variants were reported before in synovial fluid and blood from reactive arthritis. Several highly homologous variants made up a TCR beta motif, and this motif appeared characteristic of ankylosing spondylitis blood.

The germline V and J ends were trimmed by 1 base and 10 bases, with 9 bases remaining between them. CDR3 length equals 11 residues. CDR1 is DFQATT, CDR2 SNEGSKA, per germline (reference sequence). This clonotype occurred many times. Its antigen remains unknown. TCRdb independently ran MiXCR on the 5' RACE reads; one entry per CDR3 protein. This table holds about 130,000 distinct CDR3 sequences, approximately 10% found once. The specimen was blood, either unsorted or a sorted T cell fraction (not recorded which). V usage is TRBV20-1 and J usage is TRBJ2-3; D uncertain. The TCR originated in a female donor with ankylosing spondylitis or in good health (not recorded which). In DNA form, the CDR3 reads TGCAGTGCTAGAGTAGGCCTTGCGCAGTATTTT. Translated, it gives CSARVGLAQYF.